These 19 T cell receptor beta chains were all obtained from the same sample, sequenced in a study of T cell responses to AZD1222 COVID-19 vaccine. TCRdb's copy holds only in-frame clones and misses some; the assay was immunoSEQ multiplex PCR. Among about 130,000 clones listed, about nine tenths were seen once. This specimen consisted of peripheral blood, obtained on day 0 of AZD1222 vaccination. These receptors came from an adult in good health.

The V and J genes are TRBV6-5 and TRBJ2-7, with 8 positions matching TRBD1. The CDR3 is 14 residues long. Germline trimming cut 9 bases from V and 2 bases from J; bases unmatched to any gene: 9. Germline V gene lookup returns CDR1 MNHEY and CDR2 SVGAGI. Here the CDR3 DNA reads TGTGCCAGTCAACAGGGACAGGAGGCCTACGAGCAGTACTTC. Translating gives CASQQGQEAYEQYF.

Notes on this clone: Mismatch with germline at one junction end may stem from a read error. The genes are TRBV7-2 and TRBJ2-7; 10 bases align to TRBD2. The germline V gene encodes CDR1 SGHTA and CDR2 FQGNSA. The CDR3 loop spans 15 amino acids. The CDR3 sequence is CASSLAGDPSYEQYF. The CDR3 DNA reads TGTGCCAGCAGCCTAGCGGGGGACCCCTCCTACGAGCAGTACTTC.

The CDR3, as DNA: TGTGCCAGCTCACCCAGACCCCCGGGGGAGCAGTACTTC. Translated: CASSPRPPGEQYF. The chain couples TRBV18 to TRBJ2-7; TRBD2 might be the D (5 bases). CDR1 is KGHSH, CDR2 LQKENI, per germline. The CDR3 has 13 residues. V gave up 3 bases and J gave up 7 bases, with 13 bases separating them.

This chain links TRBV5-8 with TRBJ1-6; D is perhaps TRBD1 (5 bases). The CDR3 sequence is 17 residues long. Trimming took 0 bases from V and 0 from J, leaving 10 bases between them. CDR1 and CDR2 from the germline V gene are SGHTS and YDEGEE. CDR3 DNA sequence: TGTGCCAGCAGCTTGGCCGGGGCCAGCTCCTATAATTCACCCCTCCACTTT. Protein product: CASSLAGASSYNSPLHF.

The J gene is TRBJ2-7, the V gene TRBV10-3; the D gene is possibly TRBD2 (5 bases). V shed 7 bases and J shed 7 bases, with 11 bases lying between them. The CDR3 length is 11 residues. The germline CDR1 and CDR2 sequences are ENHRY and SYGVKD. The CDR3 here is CAITETGEQYF. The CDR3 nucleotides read TGTGCCATCACCGAAACGGGGGAGCAGTACTTC.

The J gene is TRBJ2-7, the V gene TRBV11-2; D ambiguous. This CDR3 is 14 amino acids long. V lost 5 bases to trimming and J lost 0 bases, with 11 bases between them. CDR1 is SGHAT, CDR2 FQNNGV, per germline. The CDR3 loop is CASSPPSSSYEQYF. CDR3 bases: TGTGCCAGCAGCCCCCCTTCGAGCTCCTACGAGCAGTACTTC.

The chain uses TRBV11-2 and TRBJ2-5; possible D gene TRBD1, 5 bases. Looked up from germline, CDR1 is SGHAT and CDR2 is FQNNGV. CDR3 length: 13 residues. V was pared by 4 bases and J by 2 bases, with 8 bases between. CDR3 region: CASSWSGQETQYF. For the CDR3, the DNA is TGTGCCAGCAGCTGGTCAGGGCAAGAGACCCAGTACTTC. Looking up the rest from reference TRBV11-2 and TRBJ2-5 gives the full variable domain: EAGVAQSPRYKIIEKRQSVAFWCNPISGHATLYWYQQILGQGPKLLIQFQNNGVVDDSQLPKDRFSAERLKGVDSTLKIQPAKLEDSAVYLCASSWSGQETQYFGPGTRLLVL.

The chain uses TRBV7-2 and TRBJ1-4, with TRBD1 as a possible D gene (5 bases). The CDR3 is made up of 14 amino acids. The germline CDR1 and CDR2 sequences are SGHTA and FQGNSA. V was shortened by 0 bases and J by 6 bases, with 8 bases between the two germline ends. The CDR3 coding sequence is TGTGCCAGCAGCTTAGCCCAGGGTCATGAAAAACTGTTTTTT. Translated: CASSLAQGHEKLFF.

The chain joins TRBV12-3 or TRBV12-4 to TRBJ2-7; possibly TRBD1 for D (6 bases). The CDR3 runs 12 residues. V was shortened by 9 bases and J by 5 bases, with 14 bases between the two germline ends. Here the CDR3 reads CASRDNAHEQYF. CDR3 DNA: TGTGCCAGTAGGGACAATGCCCACGAGCAGTACTTC.

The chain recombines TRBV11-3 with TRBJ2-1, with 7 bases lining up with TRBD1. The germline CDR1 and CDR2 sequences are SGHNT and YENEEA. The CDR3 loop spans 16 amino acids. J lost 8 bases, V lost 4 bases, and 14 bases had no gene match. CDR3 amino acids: CASSSTDRERQDEQFF. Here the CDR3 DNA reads TGTGCCAGCAGCTCAACCGACAGGGAGCGTCAAGATGAGCAGTTCTTC.

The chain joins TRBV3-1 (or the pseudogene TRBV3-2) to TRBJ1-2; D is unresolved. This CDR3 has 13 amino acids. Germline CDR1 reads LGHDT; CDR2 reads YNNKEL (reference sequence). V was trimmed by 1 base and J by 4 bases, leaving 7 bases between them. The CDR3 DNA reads TGTGCCAGCAGCCAAGGAACCGTCTATGGCTACACCTTC. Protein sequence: CASSQGTVYGYTF.

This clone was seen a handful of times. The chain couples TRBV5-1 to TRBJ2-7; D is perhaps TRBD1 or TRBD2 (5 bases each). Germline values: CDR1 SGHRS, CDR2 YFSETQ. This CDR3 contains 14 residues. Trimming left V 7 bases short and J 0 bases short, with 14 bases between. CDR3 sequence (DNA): TGCGCCAGCGCCGCGGCAGGGAGCTCCTACGAGCAGTACTTC. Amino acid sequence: CASAAAGSSYEQYF.

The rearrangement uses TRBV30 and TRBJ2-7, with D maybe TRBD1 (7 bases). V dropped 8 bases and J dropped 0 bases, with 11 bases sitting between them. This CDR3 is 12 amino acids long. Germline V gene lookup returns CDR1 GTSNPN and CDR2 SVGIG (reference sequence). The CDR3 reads CAGRDSSYEQYF. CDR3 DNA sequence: TGTGCCGGGCGGGACAGCTCCTACGAGCAGTACTTC.

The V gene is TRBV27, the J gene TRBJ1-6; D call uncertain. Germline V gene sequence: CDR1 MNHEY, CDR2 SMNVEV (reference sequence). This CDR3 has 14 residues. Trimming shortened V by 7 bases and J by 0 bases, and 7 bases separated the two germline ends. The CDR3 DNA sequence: TGTGCCAGCAAGGTAACCTCCTATAATTCACCCCTCCACTTT. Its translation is CASKVTSYNSPLHF.

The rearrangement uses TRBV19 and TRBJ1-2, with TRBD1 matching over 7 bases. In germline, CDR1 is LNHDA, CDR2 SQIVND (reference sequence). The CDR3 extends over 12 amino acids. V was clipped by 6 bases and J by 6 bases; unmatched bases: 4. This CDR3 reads CASSRQGDGYTF. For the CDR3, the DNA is TGTGCCAGTAGCCGACAGGGCGATGGCTACACCTTC.

CDR3 DNA: TGTGCCAGCAGTTTCGGGACGTCTTCTTATTTTCAGTACTTC. It yields the protein CASSFGTSSYFQYF. The chain carries TRBV28 and TRBJ2-7; D may be TRBD1 or TRBD2 (5 bases each). Trimming removed 3 bases from V and 10 bases from J, with 19 bases in between. The CDR3 contains 14 residues. The V gene's germline CDR1 is MDHEN and CDR2 SYDVKM.

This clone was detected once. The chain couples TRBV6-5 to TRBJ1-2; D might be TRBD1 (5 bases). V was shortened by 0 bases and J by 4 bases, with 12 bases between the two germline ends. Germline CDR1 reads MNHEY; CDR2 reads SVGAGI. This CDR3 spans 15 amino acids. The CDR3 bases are TGTGCCAGCAGTTACTCGGCAGGGCTGGTCTATGGCTACACCTTC. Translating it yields CASSYSAGLVYGYTF.

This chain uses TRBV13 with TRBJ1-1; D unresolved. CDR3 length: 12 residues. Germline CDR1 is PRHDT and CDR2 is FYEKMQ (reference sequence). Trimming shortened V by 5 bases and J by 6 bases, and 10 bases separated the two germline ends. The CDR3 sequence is CASSPLRAEAFF. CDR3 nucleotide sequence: TGTGCCAGCAGCCCCCTAAGGGCTGAAGCTTTCTTT.

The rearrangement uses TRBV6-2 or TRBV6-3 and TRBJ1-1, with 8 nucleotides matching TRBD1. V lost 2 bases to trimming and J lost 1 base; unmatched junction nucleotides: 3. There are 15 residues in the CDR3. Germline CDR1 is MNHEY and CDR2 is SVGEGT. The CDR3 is CASSYNRGKNTEAFF. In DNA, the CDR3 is TGTGCCAGCAGTTACAACAGGGGGAAGAACACTGAAGCTTTCTTT.